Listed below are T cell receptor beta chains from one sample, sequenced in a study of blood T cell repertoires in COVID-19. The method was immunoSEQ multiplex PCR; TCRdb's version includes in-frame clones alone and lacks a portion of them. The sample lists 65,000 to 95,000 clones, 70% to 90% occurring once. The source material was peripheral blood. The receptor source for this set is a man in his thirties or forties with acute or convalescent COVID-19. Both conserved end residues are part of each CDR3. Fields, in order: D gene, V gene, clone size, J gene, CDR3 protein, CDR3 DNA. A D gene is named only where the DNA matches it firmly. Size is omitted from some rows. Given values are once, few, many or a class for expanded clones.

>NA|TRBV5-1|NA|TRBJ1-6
CASSLGVRRSSYNSPLHF
TGCGCCAGCAGCTTGGGAGTAAGGCGGAGCTCCTATAATTCACCCCTCCACTTT
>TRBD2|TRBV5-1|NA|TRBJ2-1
CASSLKGGRAFDNEQFF
TGCGCCAGCAGCTTAAAAGGCGGGAGGGCCTTCGACAATGAGCAGTTCTTC
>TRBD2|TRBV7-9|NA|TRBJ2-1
CASSEPSGRLSEQFF
TGTGCCAGCAGCGAGCCTAGCGGGAGATTGTCTGAGCAGTTCTTC
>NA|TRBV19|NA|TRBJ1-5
CASSTKTGGSNQPQHF
TGTGCCAGTAGTACGAAGACGGGAGGTAGCAATCAGCCCCAGCATTTT
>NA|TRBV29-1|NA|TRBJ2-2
CSVTAPGAGELFF
TGCAGCGTCACGGCCCCGGGGGCCGGGGAGCTGTTTTTT
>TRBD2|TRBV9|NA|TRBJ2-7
CASSVASSGGGRAYEQYF
TGTGCCAGCAGCGTAGCCTCATCCGGAGGCGGGAGGGCCTACGAGCAGTACTTC
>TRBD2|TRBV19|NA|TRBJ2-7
CASRTSGSSYEQYF
TGTGCCAGTAGGACTAGCGGGAGCTCCTACGAGCAGTACTTC
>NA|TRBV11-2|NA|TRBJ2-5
CASRFGFQETQYF
TGTGCCAGCAGGTTCGGGTTCCAAGAGACCCAGTACTTC
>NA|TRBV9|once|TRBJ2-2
CASSVASDGELFF
TGTGCCAGCAGCGTAGCTTCAGACGGGGAGCTGTTTTTT
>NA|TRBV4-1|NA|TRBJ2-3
CASSQLQGPEYF
TGCGCCAGCAGCCAACTACAGGGACCGGAGTATTTT
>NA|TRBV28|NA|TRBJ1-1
CASSSTMNTEAFF
TGTGCCAGCAGTTCGACAATGAACACTGAAGCTTTCTTT
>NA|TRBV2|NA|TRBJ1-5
CASAYMGGNQPQHF
TGTGCCAGCGCATATATGGGGGGTAATCAGCCCCAGCATTTT
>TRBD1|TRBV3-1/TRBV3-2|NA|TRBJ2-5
CASRLTGTGKTQYF
TGTGCCAGCAGACTGACAGGGACGGGGAAGACCCAGTACTTC
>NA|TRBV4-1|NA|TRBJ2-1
CASTLNDPGRNEQFF
TGCGCCAGCACCTTAAACGACCCAGGGCGGAATGAGCAGTTCTTC
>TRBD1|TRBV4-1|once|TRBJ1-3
CASSRQGTGNTIYF
TGCGCCAGCAGCCGACAGGGAACTGGAAACACCATATATTTT
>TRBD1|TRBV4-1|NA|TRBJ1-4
CASSQMGQGGEKLFF
TGCGCCAGCAGCCAAATGGGACAGGGAGGGGAAAAACTGTTTTTT
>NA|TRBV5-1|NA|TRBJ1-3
CASSLAGIGNTIYF
TGCGCCAGCAGCTTGGCGGGGATAGGAAACACCATATATTTT
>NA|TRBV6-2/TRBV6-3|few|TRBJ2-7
CASSYEGVYEQYF
TGTGCCAGCAGTTACGAAGGGGTTTACGAGCAGTACTTC
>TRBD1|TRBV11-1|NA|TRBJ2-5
CASSPQTGLGETQYF
TGTGCCAGCAGCCCACAGACAGGGTTGGGAGAGACCCAGTACTTC
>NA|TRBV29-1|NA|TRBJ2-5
CSVEDRHGSGFGTQYF
TGCAGCGTTGAAGATAGGCACGGGAGTGGCTTTGGGACCCAGTACTTC
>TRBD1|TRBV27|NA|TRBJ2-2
CASSRRDRLNGELFF
TGTGCCAGCAGTCGCCGGGACAGGCTAAACGGGGAGCTGTTTTTT
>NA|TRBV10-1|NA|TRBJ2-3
CASPSQNPEADTQYF
TGCGCCAGCCCGTCCCAAAACCCAGAAGCAGATACGCAGTATTTT
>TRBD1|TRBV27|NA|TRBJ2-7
CASRAQAGQGAYEQYF
TGTGCCAGCAGGGCTCAGGCGGGACAGGGGGCCTACGAGCAGTACTTC
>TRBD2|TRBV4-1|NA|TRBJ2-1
CASSTLAGGPNEQFF
TGCGCCAGCAGCACCCTAGCGGGAGGGCCCAATGAGCAGTTCTTC
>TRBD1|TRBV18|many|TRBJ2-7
CASSPRDSYEQYF
TGTGCCAGCTCACCGAGGGACAGCTACGAGCAGTACTTC
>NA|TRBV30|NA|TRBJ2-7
CAWSEVRKYF
TGTGCCTGGAGTGAGGTCAGGAAGTACTTC
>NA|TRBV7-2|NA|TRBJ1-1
CASSLRGRDTEAFF
TGTGCCAGCAGCTTACGGGGAAGGGACACTGAAGCTTTCTTT
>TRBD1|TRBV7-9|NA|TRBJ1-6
CASRPGQASSYNSPLHF
TGTGCCAGCAGACCTGGACAGGCTAGCTCCTATAATTCACCCCTCCACTTT
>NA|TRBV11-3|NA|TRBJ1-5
CASRPPTGTSQPQHF
TGTGCCAGCAGACCTCCTACAGGCACAAGTCAGCCCCAGCATTTT
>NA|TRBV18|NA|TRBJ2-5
CASSPGRQPETQYF
TGTGCCAGCTCACCAGGGCGACAACCGGAGACCCAGTACTTC
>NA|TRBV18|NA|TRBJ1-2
CASSPPSSNYGYTF
TGTGCCAGCTCACCTCCTTCCTCTAACTATGGCTACACCTTC
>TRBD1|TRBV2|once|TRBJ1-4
CASSEEQTGGEKLFF
TGTGCCAGCAGTGAAGAACAGACAGGGGGTGAAAAACTGTTTTTT
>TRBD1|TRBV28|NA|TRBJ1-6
CASGGTGVSPLHF
TGTGCCAGCGGGGGAACAGGGGTCTCACCCCTCCACTTT
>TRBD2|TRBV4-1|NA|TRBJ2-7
CASSQEGLASEQYF
TGCGCCAGCAGCCAAGAGGGACTAGCCTCCGAGCAGTACTTC
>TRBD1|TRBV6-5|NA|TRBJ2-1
CASRLDRGRNEQFF
TGTGCCAGCAGACTCGACAGGGGGCGCAATGAGCAGTTCTTC
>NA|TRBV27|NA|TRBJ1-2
CASSSVSGHRRGYTF
TGTGCCAGCAGCTCGGTGTCGGGACATCGGAGAGGCTACACCTTC
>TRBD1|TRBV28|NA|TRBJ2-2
CASSFPGTGSGELFF
TGTGCCAGCAGTTTCCCGGGGACAGGGTCCGGGGAGCTGTTTTTT
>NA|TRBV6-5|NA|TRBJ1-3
CASRVQPSGNTIYF
TGTGCCAGCAGGGTACAGCCTTCTGGAAACACCATATATTTT
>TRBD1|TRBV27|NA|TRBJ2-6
CASSLRDRPSGANVLTF
TGTGCCAGCAGTTTGAGGGACAGGCCTTCTGGGGCCAACGTCCTGACTTTC
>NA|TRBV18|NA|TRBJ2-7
CASSPPTLSYEQYF
TGTGCCAGCTCACCACCGACTCTCTCCTACGAGCAGTACTTC
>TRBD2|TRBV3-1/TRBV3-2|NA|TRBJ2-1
CASSETSGVFHEQFF
TGTGCCAGCAGCGAAACTAGCGGGGTATTTCATGAGCAGTTCTTC
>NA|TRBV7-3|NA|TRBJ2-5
CASSLGRGSQYF
TGTGCCAGCAGCTTGGGTAGGGGGAGCCAGTACTTC
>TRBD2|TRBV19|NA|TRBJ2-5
CASSTRGGHAQETQYF
TGTGCCAGTTCGACCCGGGGGGGGCACGCCCAAGAGACCCAGTACTTC
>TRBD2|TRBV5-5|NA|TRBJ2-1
CASSGTSPSAEQFF
TGTGCCAGCAGTGGGACTAGCCCATCCGCTGAGCAGTTCTTC
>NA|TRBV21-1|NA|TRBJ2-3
CASSKDGQGSDTQYF
TGTGCCAGCAGCAAAGATGGACAGGGATCAGATACGCAGTATTTT
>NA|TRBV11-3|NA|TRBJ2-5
CASSEGDGTQYF
TGTGCCAGCAGCGAGGGTGACGGGACCCAGTACTTC
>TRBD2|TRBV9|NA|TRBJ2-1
CASSVGTSPYNEQFF
TGTGCCAGCAGCGTCGGGACTAGCCCCTACAATGAGCAGTTCTTC
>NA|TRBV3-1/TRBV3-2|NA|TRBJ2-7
CASSHKTVSEQYF
TGTGCCAGCAGCCACAAGACAGTATCCGAGCAGTACTTC
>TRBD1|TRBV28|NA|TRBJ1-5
CASSPTGVSNQPQHF
TGTGCCAGCAGCCCAACAGGGGTTAGCAATCAGCCCCAGCATTTT
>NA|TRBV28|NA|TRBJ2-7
CASGAPYEQYF
TGTGCCAGCGGAGCCCCCTACGAGCAGTACTTC
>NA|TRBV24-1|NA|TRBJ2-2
CATSENPGVTGELFF
TGTGCCACCAGTGAAAATCCCGGAGTCACCGGGGAGCTGTTTTTT
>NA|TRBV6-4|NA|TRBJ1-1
CASRRGENTEAFF
TGTGCCAGCAGGCGGGGGGAGAACACTGAAGCTTTCTTT
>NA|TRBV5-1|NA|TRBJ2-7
CASSLATGQNSYEQYF
TGCGCCAGCAGCTTGGCCACTGGACAGAACTCCTACGAGCAGTACTTC
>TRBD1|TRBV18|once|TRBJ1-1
CASSPDRASVVGAFF
TGTGCCAGCTCTCCAGACAGGGCCTCGGTGGTAGGAGCTTTCTTT
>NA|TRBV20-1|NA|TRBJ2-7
CSASNSYEQYF
TGCAGTGCTAGTAACAGCTACGAGCAGTACTTC